This is a list of T cell receptor beta chains from one sample in a study of T-cell reconstitution after alpha-beta-depleted transplantation in children. TCRdb ran MiXCR on the PCR reads and lists one entry per CDR3 protein. The sample has a few hundred thousand distinct CDR3 sequences; 27% are singletons. Material: PBMCs, obtained before TCRalphabeta/CD19-depleted stem cell transplant. These receptors were obtained from a boy under two years old with Wiskott-Aldrich syndrome, due to receive a stem cell transplant. Each CDR3 is given with its conserved first and last residue. The D gene is left open where the match is weak. Size tells how often a clone was seen (once, few, many) or the class of an expanded clone, and some rows leave it out.

>.|TRBJ2-1|TRBV7-3|.
TGTGCCAGCAGCCAACCCCAGGGAGGAAGCAATGAGCAGTTCTTC
CASSQPQGGSNEQFF
>.|TRBJ1-2|TRBV2|.
TGTGCCAGCAGTGAAGCGAGAGGGGCTTACTATGGCTACACCTTC
CASSEARGAYYGYTF
>.|TRBJ1-1|TRBV4-1|few
TGCGCCAGCAGCCAAGAAGGGGTCACTGAAGCTTTCTTT
CASSQEGVTEAFF
>TRBD2|TRBJ2-7|TRBV5-1|few
TGCGCCAGCAGCCAGCGGGAGGGATCCTACGAGCAGTACTTC
CASSQREGSYEQYF
>TRBD2|TRBJ2-1|TRBV5-1|once
TGCGCCAGCACAAGAGGGACTAGCGGGAGCGATGAGCAGTTCTTC
CASTRGTSGSDEQFF
>TRBD1|TRBJ2-5|TRBV6-5|.
TGTGCCAGCAGTTTACTAGGAGACGGGACAGGACAAGAGACCCAGTACTTC
CASSLLGDGTGQETQYF
>.|TRBJ2-3|TRBV28|few
TGTGCCAGCAGTTTCACCTGGGCGGGGCGCACAGATACGCAGTATTTT
CASSFTWAGRTDTQYF
>.|TRBJ2-1|TRBV5-5|few
TGTGCCAGCAGCTTGGGTCTGTACCTCTACAATGAGCAGTTCTTC
CASSLGLYLYNEQFF
>.|TRBJ2-1|TRBV7-8|few
TGTGCCCTCAGCACAAGCGGGTCGTACAATGAGCAGTTCTTC
CALSTSGSYNEQFF
>.|TRBJ2-2|TRBV6-7|.
TGTGCCAGCAGTTGGCAGTTTTGCACCGGGGAGCTGTTTTTT
CASSWQFCTGELFF
>.|TRBJ2-5|TRBV7-9|.
TGTGCCAGCACCACGGGACAAAAGCAAGAGACCCAGTACTTC
CASTTGQKQETQYF
>TRBD2|TRBJ2-3|TRBV5-1|.
TGCGCCAGCAGCTTGGAGGGACTAGCGGGAGTTTTCGCAGATACGCAGTATTTT
CASSLEGLAGVFADTQYF
>.|TRBJ1-1|TRBV12-3/TRBV12-4|.
TGTGCCAGCAGTCCAGGGCGGGCCAGCACTGAAGCTTTCTTT
CASSPGRASTEAFF
>TRBD1|TRBJ1-1|TRBV27|few
TGTGCCAGCAGTACGGACAGGGGAGGCACTGAAGCTTTCTTT
CASSTDRGGTEAFF
>TRBD1|TRBJ2-1|TRBV3-1|.
TGTGCCAGCAGCCAAAGGTGGACAGGGATTGAGCAGTTCTTC
CASSQRWTGIEQFF
>.|TRBJ2-1|TRBV28|many
TGTGCCAGCAGTCCCCCGGGACGGTCCTACAATGAGCAGTTCTTC
CASSPPGRSYNEQFF